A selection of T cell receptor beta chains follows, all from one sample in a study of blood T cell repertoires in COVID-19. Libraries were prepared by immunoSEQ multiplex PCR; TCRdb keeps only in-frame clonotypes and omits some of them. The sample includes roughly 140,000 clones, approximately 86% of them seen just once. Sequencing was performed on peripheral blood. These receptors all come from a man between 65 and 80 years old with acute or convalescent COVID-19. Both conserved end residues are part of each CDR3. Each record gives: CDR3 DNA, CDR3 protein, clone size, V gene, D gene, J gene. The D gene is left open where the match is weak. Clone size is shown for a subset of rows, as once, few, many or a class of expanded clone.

TGTGCCAGCAGCTTAGGGGGACGACAGGGTCTAGGGTATGGCTACACCTTC	CASSLGGRQGLGYGYTF	.	TRBV13	TRBD1	TRBJ1-2
TGTGCCAGCAGCTCCCGGACAGGGGGTGGCGGGGAGCTGTTTTTT	CASSSRTGGGGELFF	few	TRBV9	TRBD1	TRBJ2-2
TGCGCCAGCAGCCCGACCGGGACAGGGGCGAGGGGGGCCAACGTCCTGACTTTC	CASSPTGTGARGANVLTF	.	TRBV5-1	TRBD1	TRBJ2-6
TGTGCCAGCAGCTGGGGGACAGGGACTCAGCCCCAGCATTTT	CASSWGTGTQPQHF	.	TRBV7-9	TRBD1	TRBJ1-5
TGTGCCAGCAGTCAGGGACTAGCGGCTTGGTCCTACGAGCAGTACTTC	CASSQGLAAWSYEQYF	once	TRBV6-2/TRBV6-3	TRBD2	TRBJ2-7
TGTGCCAGTAGTATCACCTCTAGCGGGAGTGGCACCGGGGAGCTGTTTTTT	CASSITSSGSGTGELFF	.	TRBV19	TRBD2	TRBJ2-2
TGTGCCAGCAGCTTAGAAACAGGGTCCTACGAGCAGTACTTC	CASSLETGSYEQYF	.	TRBV11-1	.	TRBJ2-7
TGTGCCAGCAGTTACAGGGGGTACAATGAGCAGTTCTTC	CASSYRGYNEQFF	.	TRBV6-2/TRBV6-3	.	TRBJ2-1
TGTGCCAGCAGCCCCCGGGTGGGGGAGGGTCGTTGGTTAGACACTGAAGCTTTCTTT	CASSPRVGEGRWLDTEAFF	few	TRBV5-6	.	TRBJ1-1
TGTGCCAGCAGTTTCCCGACAGGGTCGAGGGCTGAAGCTTTCTTT	CASSFPTGSRAEAFF	.	TRBV28	TRBD1	TRBJ1-1
TGCAGTGCCCTGTCAGGGGATACGCAGTATTTT	CSALSGDTQYF	few	TRBV20-1	.	TRBJ2-3
TGTGCCAGCAGCTTAGAACTAGCGGGAGACCCCGGGGAGCTGTTTTTT	CASSLELAGDPGELFF	.	TRBV11-3	TRBD2	TRBJ2-2
TGTGCCAGCAGCGCAGGAGGGAACACCGGGGAGCTGTTTTTT	CASSAGGNTGELFF	once	TRBV7-2	.	TRBJ2-2
TGTGCCAGCAGCGCCCGGGGGGACAGGGAGGACTATGGCTACACCTTC	CASSARGDREDYGYTF	.	TRBV9	TRBD1	TRBJ1-2
TGCGCCAGCAGCCTCTTGCCAGGGACTAGCGGCACAGATACGCAGTATTTT	CASSLLPGTSGTDTQYF	.	TRBV4-1	TRBD2	TRBJ2-3
TGTGCCAGCAGTTTAACTACAGGGGGCCTTAATTCACCCCTCCACTTT	CASSLTTGGLNSPLHF	.	TRBV27	TRBD1	TRBJ1-6
TGTGCCAGCAGCTTAGCGGGAGGGACCTACAATGAGCAGTTCTTC	CASSLAGGTYNEQFF	few	TRBV7-3	TRBD2	TRBJ2-1
TGCAGTGCTAGTTTTATTAGGGCTAGCGGGAGGGGAAGGCAGTTCTTC	CSASFIRASGRGRQFF	.	TRBV20-1	TRBD2	TRBJ2-1
TGCGCCAGCAGCTGGCCCCCTCGCACAGGGTATCAGGAGACCCAGTACTTC	CASSWPPRTGYQETQYF	.	TRBV5-1	.	TRBJ2-5
TGTGCCAGCAGTTCGGAGGGAGGTGGGGGAGAGACCCAGTACTTC	CASSSEGGGGETQYF	.	TRBV27	.	TRBJ2-5
TGTGCCAGCAGCGCCGGACAGGGAAACTACAATGAGCAGTTCTTC	CASSAGQGNYNEQFF	.	TRBV9	TRBD1	TRBJ2-1
TGTGCCCTGGGGGAGGCATATCAGCCCCAGCATTTT	CALGEAYQPQHF	.	TRBV19	.	TRBJ1-5
TGCAGTGCTAGTAGGACCCTGATGGCGGGAGGGCCCGAAGAGACCCAGTACTTC	CSASRTLMAGGPEETQYF	many	TRBV20-1	TRBD2	TRBJ2-5
TGCGCCAGCAGCCAAGGGGTTGGCAGGGAGGTTGGCTGGGAGCTGTTTTTT	CASSQGVGREVGWELFF	.	TRBV4-3	.	TRBJ2-2